This T cell receptor beta chain emerged from a study of response to subunit inactivated influenza vaccine. Study-level results: Each seasonal influenza vaccination recruits few new T cells, the authors suggested.

Turning to this clonotype: Its antigen is as yet unknown.

Each CDR3 protein is one row after TCRdb ran MiXCR on the RT-PCR reads. The sample has fewer than 250,000 distinct CDR3 sequences; approximately 15% are singletons. The V and J ends lost 2 bases and 6 bases respectively, with 20 bases between them. CDR1 is MGHRA and CDR2 is YSYEKL in the germline V gene. The CDR3 loop spans 16 amino acids. The clonotype comes from a man aged 50 to 59 who received an inactivated influenza vaccine. V usage is TRBV4-1 and J usage is TRBJ2-7, with D possibly matching TRBD2 (7 bases). Here the sequenced sample was CD8+ T cells sorted from PBMCs, taken around 5 days after vaccination. The CDR3 reads CASSQFGGGPAPEQYF. DNA of the CDR3: TGCGCCAGCAGCCAATTCGGCGGGGGCCCGGCTCCCGAGCAGTACTTC.